These 32 T cell receptor beta chains originate from one sample sequenced in a study of T cells in Graves' hyperthyroidism and ophthalmopathy. TCR beta CDR3 sequences were amplified from RNA transcripts. A set of HTBI primers served as the primers for a first-round RT-PCR of the TCR CDR3. TCRdb redid the calling of the multiplex PCR reads with MiXCR, one entry per CDR3 protein. The data show about 640,000 distinct CDR3 sequences, roughly 20% seen once. The sample was blood. All receptors come from a man in his thirties or forties with Graves' ophthalmopathy.

V and J are TRBV28 and TRBJ2-1; D might be TRBD2 (6 bases). The V gene lost 6 bases and the J gene lost 4 bases, with 16 bases spanning the gap. CDR3 length: 15 residues. The germline V gene encodes CDR1 MDHEN and CDR2 SYDVKM. As DNA, the CDR3 is TGTGCCAGCAGCCTCTTTCCCGGGGGTTACAATGAGCAGTTCTTC. Encoded protein: CASSLFPGGYNEQFF.

In the case of this clonotype: This may arise from a read error, as a much more abundant clone is one base away. This chain links TRBV6-2 or TRBV6-3 with TRBJ2-5; D possibly uses TRBD1 or TRBD2 (5 bases each). This CDR3 region has 15 residues. Germline V gene lookup returns CDR1 MNHEY and CDR2 SVGEGT. Here the CDR3 reads CACSHAGTSRETQYF. CDR3 in DNA: TGTGCCTGCAGCCACGCCGGGACCTCTCGTGAGACCCAGTACTTC.

In this sample, this clonotype turned up a few times. J is TRBJ1-5 and V is TRBV27; 9 bases agree with TRBD1. The junction had 5 bases not matched to a gene; V was cut back by 8 bases and J by 6 bases. CDR3 length equals 13 residues. Germline lookup yields CDR1 MNHEY and CDR2 SMNVEV (reference sequence). The CDR3 DNA sequence: TGTGCCAGCGCCGGGACAGGGATTCAGCCCCAGCATTTT. Translating it yields CASAGTGIQPQHF.

This clonotype has ten or more counts. The V call is TRBV30, the J call TRBJ2-2; D remains ambiguous. This CDR3 has 12 residues. V was clipped by 2 bases and J by 4 bases, with 5 bases between them. Germline V gene sequence: CDR1 GTSNPN, CDR2 SVGIG (reference sequence). The CDR3 loop reads CAWSPGTGELFF. The DNA for the CDR3 is TGTGCCTGGAGTCCAGGCACCGGGGAGCTGTTTTTT.

The chain has TRBV27 and TRBJ2-5, with TRBD2 identical over 11 bases. CDR3 length: 16 amino acids. V shed 3 bases, J shed 6 bases, and the junction held 9 bases outside the gene matches. Germline lookup yields CDR1 MNHEY and CDR2 SMNVEV (reference sequence). The CDR3 loop is CASSFTGTSGRKTQYF. CDR3 coding DNA: TGTGCCAGCAGTTTCACCGGGACTAGCGGCCGTAAGACCCAGTACTTC.

This clonotype was picked up many times. The V gene is TRBV11-2, the J gene TRBJ2-7, with D hard to call. This CDR3 is 14 amino acids long. Trimming left V 1 base short and J 2 bases short, with 9 bases between. The germline gives CDR1 SGHAT, CDR2 FQNNGV. The CDR3 nucleotides read TGTGCCAGCAGCTTAGCCCCTCGGACCTACGAGCAGTACTTC. Its translation is CASSLAPRTYEQYF.

This clonotype was observed many times. This chain's CDR3 is CSARWGGGSYEQYF. CDR3 sequence (DNA): TGCAGTGCTAGGTGGGGGGGAGGATCCTACGAGCAGTACTTC. The rearrangement links TRBV20-1 to TRBJ2-7; 7 bases match TRBD2. Looked up from germline, CDR1 is DFQATT and CDR2 is SNEGSKA (reference sequence). The CDR3 spans 14 residues. V gave up 3 bases and J gave up 1 base; unmatched junction bases: 6.

This clonotype was picked up a small number of times. This chain joins TRBV27 and TRBJ1-1; D perhaps matches TRBD1 (5 bases). CDR3 size: 16 residues. V gave up 0 bases and J gave up 2 bases, with 13 bases separating them. CDR1 and CDR2 (germline): MNHEY, SMNVEV (reference sequence). Written as DNA, the CDR3 is TGTGCCAGCAGTTTATCTGTGGGACGGCTAAACACTGAAGCTTTCTTT. Residues: CASSLSVGRLNTEAFF.

There are a few counts of this clonotype. J is TRBJ2-1 and V is TRBV20-1; 13 bases are a match to TRBD2. CDR1 and CDR2 (germline): DFQATT, SNEGSKA (reference sequence). CDR3 length: 15 residues. Trimming took 3 bases from V and 7 from J; bases not matched to a gene: 6. The CDR3 coding sequence is TGCAGTGCTAGCGGACTAGCGGGAGCCGGGAATGAGCAGTTCTTC. Its protein is CSASGLAGAGNEQFF.

This rearrangement joins TRBV13 to TRBJ2-7; D remains ambiguous. Germline CDR1 reads PRHDT; CDR2 reads FYEKMQ (reference sequence). This CDR3 has 14 residues. V was shortened by 5 bases and J by 2 bases, with 13 bases between the two germline ends. The CDR3, as DNA: TGTGCCAGCAGCCTAAAGTGGAACCCCTACGAGCAGTACTTC. Translated: CASSLKWNPYEQYF.

The chain is built from TRBV5-4 and TRBJ2-2, with D perhaps TRBD2 (5 bases). Germline V gene lookup returns CDR1 SGHNT and CDR2 YYREEE (reference sequence). The CDR3 sequence is 15 residues long. V lost 5 bases to trimming and J lost 1 base, with 12 bases between them. The CDR3 region is CASSAIRGNTGELFF. The CDR3 DNA sequence: TGTGCCAGCAGTGCCATCCGGGGGAACACCGGGGAGCTGTTTTTT.

This clonotype appeared a single time. The chain recombines TRBV7-3 with TRBJ2-6; 10 nucleotides match TRBD1. The CDR3 runs 18 residues. Germline CDR1 is SGHTA and CDR2 is FQGTGA. Losses at the gene ends were 5 bases for V and 0 bases for J; bases not matched to a gene: 7. CDR3 amino acids: CASSRSGQGFSGANVLTF. CDR3 in DNA: TGTGCCAGCAGCCGTTCGGGACAGGGGTTCTCTGGGGCCAACGTCCTGACTTTC.

This clonotype was found many times. The V gene is TRBV30, the J gene TRBJ2-5; 8 bases fit TRBD1. V was pared by 0 bases and J by 5 bases, with 2 bases of the junction left unmatched. The length of the CDR3 is 13 residues. Germline V gene data show CDR1 as GTSNPN and CDR2 as SVGIG (reference sequence). The CDR3 nucleotides read TGTGCCTGGAGTGTCAACAGGGGGGAGACCCAGTACTTC. It yields the protein CAWSVNRGETQYF.

This clonotype was seen only once. V is TRBV20-1 and J is TRBJ2-1, with TRBD1 as a possible D gene (5 bases). CDR3 length equals 14 residues. Germline CDR1 and CDR2: DFQATT and SNEGSKA (reference sequence). The ends were cut back, 4 bases at V and 2 bases at J, with 12 bases in the middle. CDR3 sequence: CSAKQGRAYNEQFF. In nucleotides, the CDR3 is TGCAGTGCTAAGCAGGGAAGGGCCTACAATGAGCAGTTCTTC.

This clonotype was counted between two and nine times. The chain employs TRBV6-1 and TRBJ2-2; D unresolved. Trimming cost V 7 bases and J 5 bases, with 11 bases left between them. CDR1 and CDR2 (germline): MNHNS, SASEGT. The CDR3 totals 13 residues. This CDR3 reads CASIKGRTGELFF. The CDR3 DNA reads TGTGCCAGCATAAAGGGTCGGACCGGGGAGCTGTTTTTT.

This clonotype has a count of ten or more. V and J are TRBV7-9 and TRBJ2-1; 10 nucleotides align to TRBD2. After removal of 4 bases from V and 4 bases from J, the junction contained 7 bases not matched to a gene. Germline values: CDR1 SEHNR, CDR2 FQNEAQ (reference sequence). The CDR3 runs to 16 residues. The CDR3 here is CASSSQREGPYNEQFF. In DNA, the CDR3 is TGTGCCAGCAGCTCCCAGCGGGAGGGCCCTTACAATGAGCAGTTCTTC. The full variable domain, in which reference TRBV7-9 and TRBJ2-1 provide the parts outside the CDR3, is DTGVSQNPRHKITKRGQNVTFRCDPISEHNRLYWYRQTLGQGPEFLTYFQNEAQLEKSRLLSDRFSAERPKGSFSTLEIQRTEQGDSAMYLCASSSQREGPYNEQFFGPGTRLTVL.

This clonotype was recorded at least ten times. The chain carries TRBV28 and TRBJ1-3, with D possibly matching TRBD1 (6 bases). Deletions cut 6 bases from V and 8 bases from J, with 17 bases between. The V gene's germline CDR1 is MDHEN and CDR2 SYDVKM. The CDR3 is made up of 14 amino acids. CDR3 region: CASSPNRVRDTIYF. CDR3 in DNA: TGTGCCAGCAGCCCTAACAGGGTGCGAGACACCATATATTTT. Filled out from reference TRBV28 and TRBJ1-3, the complete variable domain reads DVKVTQSSRYLVKRTGEKVFLECVQDMDHENMFWYRQDPGLGLRLIYFSYDVKMKEKGDIPEGYSVSREKKERFSLILESASTNQTSMYLCASSPNRVRDTIYFGEGSWLTVV.

The genes are TRBV29-1 and TRBJ1-6; 8 bases fit TRBD1. CDR3 size: 14 residues. CDR1 SQVTM and CDR2 ANQGSEA come from the germline V gene. The ends lost 4 bases at V and 14 bases at J; junction bases unmatched: 13. CDR3 coding DNA: TGCAGCGTTGGGGCCGGGACAGGCGTCAACACCCTCCACTTT. As protein: CSVGAGTGVNTLHF. Full variable domain (rest looked up from reference TRBV29-1 and TRBJ1-6): SAVISQKPSRDICQRGTSLTIQCQVDSQVTMMFWYRQQPGQSLTLIATANQGSEATYESGFVIDKFPISRPNLTFSTLTVSNMSPEDSSIYLCSVGAGTGVNTLHFGNGTRLTVT.

The rearrangement links TRBV19 to TRBJ1-4; D is undetermined. The germline V gene has CDR1 LNHDA and CDR2 SQIVND (reference sequence). The CDR3 has 15 residues. V was pared by 1 base and J by 6 bases, with 12 bases between. In DNA form, the CDR3 reads TGTGCCAGTAGTATAGCTCCGGACTCCCATGAAAAACTGTTTTTT. Translating gives CASSIAPDSHEKLFF.

The chain couples TRBV20-1 to TRBJ1-5, with a tentative D call TRBD1 (5 bases). The V gene lost 0 bases and the J gene lost 5 bases, with 8 bases spanning the gap. This CDR3 region has 13 residues. Germline loops: CDR1 DFQATT, CDR2 SNEGSKA (reference sequence). CDR3: CSARDRDYQPQHF. Here the CDR3 DNA reads TGCAGTGCTAGAGACAGGGACTATCAGCCCCAGCATTTT.

This clonotype turned up a few times. This chain links TRBV6-1 with TRBJ2-5; 16 bases align to TRBD2. This CDR3 region has 15 residues. Germline V CDR1 and CDR2: MNHNS, SASEGT. The junction had 6 bases not matched to a gene; V was cut back by 9 bases and J by 5 bases. DNA of the CDR3: TGTGCCAGTGGGACTAGCGGGAGGGCCGGGGAGACCCAGTACTTC. Its translation: CASGTSGRAGETQYF.

This clonotype was seen repeatedly, ten times or more. This rearrangement joins TRBV7-8 to TRBJ2-7; 10 positions match TRBD1. Germline V lookup: CDR1 SGHVS, CDR2 FQNEAQ. Trimming cost V 6 bases and J 7 bases; bases outside gene matches: 9. The CDR3 has 14 amino acids. The CDR3, as DNA: TGTGCCAGCAGACGCAGACAGGGGGCGCGGGAGCAGTACTTC. Protein: CASRRRQGAREQYF.

This clonotype came up many times. The rearrangement joins TRBV5-6 to TRBJ2-7, with a weak D call TRBD2 (5 bases). Trimming took off 4 bases at V and 1 base at J, with 9 bases between the two ends. The CDR3 runs 13 residues. Germline lookup yields CDR1 SGHDT and CDR2 YYEEEE. CDR3 region: CASSPRGSYEQYF. CDR3 DNA: TGTGCCAGCAGCCCTAGAGGGTCCTACGAGCAGTACTTC. Supplemented by reference TRBV5-6 and TRBJ2-7, the full variable domain reads DAGVTQSPTHLIKTRGQQVTLRCSPKSGHDTVSWYQQALGQGPQFIFQYYEEEERQRGNFPDRFSGHQFPNYSSELNVNALLLGDSALYLCASSPRGSYEQYFGPGTRLTVT.

The gene calls are TRBV30 and TRBJ1-6; possibly TRBD1 for D (5 bases). From germline, CDR1 is GTSNPN and CDR2 SVGIG (reference sequence). The ends were cut back, 8 bases at V and 3 bases at J, with 14 bases in the middle. This CDR3 region has 14 residues. This chain's CDR3 is CAVTRGGYNSPLHF. Here the CDR3 DNA reads TGTGCCGTAACGCGGGGGGGCTATAATTCACCCCTCCACTTT.

This clonotype was detected many times. This rearrangement joins TRBV12-3 or TRBV12-4 to TRBJ1-1, with TRBD1 matching 8 bases. The CDR3 loop spans 18 amino acids. V trimming: 6 bases; J trimming: 0 bases; junction bases outside the gene matches: 15. The CDR3 coding sequence is TGTGCCAGCAGCCCAATTCTCCGGGACAGGCCCATGAACACTGAAGCTTTCTTT. Translated, it gives CASSPILRDRPMNTEAFF.

At least ten counts were recorded for this clonotype. The rearrangement joins TRBV6-1 to TRBJ1-2; the match to TRBD1 covers 7 bases. With V trimmed by 6 bases and J by 6 bases, 4 bases remained unmatched. This CDR3 is 12 amino acids long. Looked up from germline, CDR1 is MNHNS and CDR2 is SASEGT. The CDR3 DNA is TGTGCCAGCAGCAGACAGGGAGATGGCTACACCTTC. The encoded protein is CASSRQGDGYTF.

This clonotype was observed a handful of times. V usage is TRBV12-3 or TRBV12-4 and J usage is TRBJ2-7; 7 nucleotides match TRBD2. The CDR3 contains 12 residues. V shed 4 bases and J 6 bases; nucleotides not matched to a gene: 3. The CDR3 DNA reads as TGTGCCAGCAGTTCCGGGAGGCCCGAGCAGTACTTC. Translated: CASSSGRPEQYF.

This clonotype was found a few times. J is TRBJ1-5 and V is TRBV7-8, with D possibly TRBD1 on 5 matching bases. Per germline, CDR1 SGHVS and CDR2 FQNEAQ. V was trimmed by 0 bases and J by 7 bases, leaving 13 bases between them. This CDR3 comprises 15 residues. CDR3 in DNA: TGTGCCAGCAGCTTAGCGCCGGGGTGGGGGCAGCCCCAGCATTTT. Amino acids: CASSLAPGWGQPQHF.

The V gene is TRBV19, the J gene TRBJ2-3, with 9 positions matching TRBD1. This CDR3 spans 17 amino acids. Germline CDR1 and CDR2: LNHDA and SQIVND (reference sequence). J was trimmed by 3 bases and V by 5 bases; bases with no gene match: 12. Written as DNA, the CDR3 is TGTGCCAGTAGTTCATCTAGGACAGGGGAAGATACAGATACGCAGTATTTT. Its protein is CASSSSRTGEDTDTQYF. Together with reference TRBV19 and TRBJ2-3, the CDR3 gives the full variable domain: DGGITQSPKYLFRKEGQNVTLSCEQNLNHDAMYWYRQDPGQGLRLIYYSQIVNDFQKGDIAEGYSVSREKKESFPLTVTSAQKNPTAFYLCASSSSRTGEDTDTQYFGPGTRLTVL.

The chain is built from TRBV30 and TRBJ2-3; 11 bases fit TRBD2. The V segment lost 4 bases and the J segment 0 bases; nucleotides outside the gene matches: 3. CDR1 and CDR2 from the germline V gene are GTSNPN and SVGIG (reference sequence). This CDR3 is 15 amino acids long. DNA of the CDR3: TGTGCCTGGATCCCTAGCGGGAGGAGCACAGATACGCAGTATTTT. Translating gives CAWIPSGRSTDTQYF.

This clonotype was counted at least ten times. The rearrangement links TRBV28 to TRBJ2-7, with 12 bases fitting TRBD1. The CDR3 has 16 residues. Per germline, CDR1 MDHEN and CDR2 SYDVKM. J lost 7 bases, V lost 6 bases, and 13 bases had no gene match. For the CDR3, the DNA is TGTGCCAGCAGCCAATTGTCCGGGACAGGGGGCGGGGAGCAGTACTTC. Encoded protein: CASSQLSGTGGGEQYF.

This clonotype has a handful of counts. This chain links TRBV7-9 with TRBJ2-1; TRBD2 agrees at 8 bases. Germline CDR1 reads SEHNR; CDR2 reads FQNEAQ (reference sequence). Trimming took 8 bases from V and 4 from J; bases not matched to a gene: 13. The CDR3 has 16 residues. The DNA for the CDR3 is TGTGCCAGCCGAGGCGTCCGGGAGGGAGGATACAATGAGCAGTTCTTC. Amino acids: CASRGVREGGYNEQFF.